The present entry profiles one T cell receptor beta chain with its context. Assay: immunoSEQ multiplex PCR; the TCRdb copy retains only in-frame clones and omits some. The profile shows 210,000 or so clones, approximately 90% of them singletons. The CDR3 spans 16 residues. Germline values: CDR1 MNHNS, CDR2 SASEGT. With V trimmed by 2 bases and J by 7 bases, 8 bases remained unmatched. These data are taken from a study of blood T cell repertoires in COVID-19. This clonotype was sampled from a woman between 35 and 50 years old who had recovered from COVID-19. The sequencing input was peripheral blood. The chain links TRBV6-1 to TRBJ2-2, with 9 positions matching TRBD1. The CDR3: CASSETGTGMVGELFF. The CDR3 coding sequence is TGTGCCAGCAGTGAAACAGGGACAGGGATGGTCGGGGAGCTGTTTTTT.